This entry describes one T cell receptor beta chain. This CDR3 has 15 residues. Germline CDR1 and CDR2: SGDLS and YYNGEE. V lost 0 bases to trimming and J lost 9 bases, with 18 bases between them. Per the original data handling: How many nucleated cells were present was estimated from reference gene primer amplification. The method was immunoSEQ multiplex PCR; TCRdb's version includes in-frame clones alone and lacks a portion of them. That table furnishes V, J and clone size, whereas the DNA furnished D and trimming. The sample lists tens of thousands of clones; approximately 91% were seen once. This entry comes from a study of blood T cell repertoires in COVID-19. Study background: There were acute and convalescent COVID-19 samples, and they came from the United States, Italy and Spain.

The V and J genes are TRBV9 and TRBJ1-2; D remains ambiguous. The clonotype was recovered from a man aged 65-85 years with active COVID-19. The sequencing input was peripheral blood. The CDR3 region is CASSVDNGGSRSYTF. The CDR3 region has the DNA TGTGCCAGCAGCGTAGATAATGGAGGTTCCAGGAGCTACACCTTC.